This TCR beta chain came from a study of post-analysis software for immune sequencing data. The wider study: Included among the disease courses, which were recorded for the cohort, were relapsing-remitting, secondary progressive and progressive-relapsing multiple sclerosis.

Broader study findings: Significantly decreased normalized Chao1 diversity was recorded for multiple sclerosis patients relative to controls. Five or six TRBV segments were more frequent in patients than controls; TRBV5-6, TRBV5-1 and TRBV20-1 belonged to this group.

This clonotype came up a few times. Its cognate antigen is unknown. TCR beta cDNA libraries included unique molecular identifiers. TCRdb reprocessed the PCR reads with MiXCR, giving one entry per CDR3 protein. The data hold roughly 800,000 distinct CDR3 sequences, with 46% observed a single time. This CDR3 region has 15 residues. Germline values: CDR1 SGDLS, CDR2 YYNGEE. V lost 2 bases to trimming and J lost 8 bases; unmatched junction nucleotides: 10. The sequence derives from a girl aged 5 to 17 with multiple sclerosis. Material: blood. The chain carries TRBV9 and TRBJ2-1; 7 bases fit TRBD2. The chain's CDR3 is CASSVWGGTGDEQFF. CDR3 DNA sequence: TGTGCCAGCAGCGTGTGGGGGGGGACCGGAGATGAGCAGTTCTTC.